The following is a T cell receptor beta chain sequence with its context. The sample originates from a study of blood T cell repertoires in COVID-19. Study summary: Sources were T cells, B-cell-depleted T cells, or PBMCs; the material itself was cDNA or gDNA.

Enrolment of Seattle patients took place during active infection, and they were followed longitudinally. Between the trimmed V and J ends, which lost 0 bases and 0 bases, there was a span of 11 bases. CDR3 length: 16 amino acids. Looked up from germline, CDR1 is MNHEY and CDR2 is SVGEGT. Per the study methods: How many nucleated cells were present was estimated from reference gene primer amplification. Sequencing used immunoSEQ multiplex PCR; TCRdb keeps in-frame clones, though not all of them. V, J and clone size were drawn from that table, and D and trimming were deduced from the DNA. The sample lists fewer than 350,000 clones, about 90% occurring once.

The sample taken for sequencing was peripheral blood. The chain carries TRBV6-2 or TRBV6-3 and TRBJ1-2; no firm D call. This TCR was recovered from a woman in her twenties or thirties with COVID-19, enrolled during active disease. The CDR3: CASSYSRRQANYGYTF. CDR3 in DNA: TGTGCCAGCAGTTACTCGAGACGGCAGGCTAACTATGGCTACACCTTC.